Presented here are 13 T cell receptor beta chains from one specimen sequenced in a study of blood T cell repertoires in COVID-19 (dated by TCRdb to between 2020 and 2021). Libraries came from the immunoSEQ multiplex PCR assay. Held by TCRdb, this immuneACCESS table contains in-frame sequences only and omits some clones. Under half of the omission traces to an unresolved V gene where checked; the cause of the rest is unknown. In all, the sample holds roughly 300,000 clones, and around 87% of those were seen once. The ten biggest clones cover around 8% of the sample. Sequenced sample: peripheral blood. These TCRs come from a woman in her forties or fifties who had recovered from COVID-19.

The V gene is TRBV20-1, the J gene TRBJ2-7; no reliable D call. Germline CDR1 is DFQATT and CDR2 is SNEGSKA (reference sequence). Trimming removed 3 bases at V and 1 base at J, with 16 bases between. The CDR3 consists of 15 residues. The CDR3 DNA reads TGCAGTGCTAGTCGCGAGGCTTCAAATTCCTACGAGCAGTACTTC. It codes for CSASREASNSYEQYF.

V gene TRBV5-1 combines with J gene TRBJ2-1; 12 nucleotides agree with TRBD1. The V and J ends lost 1 base and 7 bases, in that order; junction bases with no gene match: 12. The CDR3 is 18 amino acids. Germline V CDR1 and CDR2: SGHRS, YFSETQ. The CDR3 loop is CASSLNIGTGGPGNEQFF. As DNA, the CDR3 is TGCGCCAGCAGCTTGAACATTGGGACAGGGGGCCCTGGAAATGAGCAGTTCTTC.

The chain is built from TRBV10-3 and TRBJ1-6; the D is unclear. The CDR3 is made up of 12 amino acids. Germline CDR1 ENHRY, CDR2 SYGVKD. The V end was cut by 9 bases, the J end by 7 bases, with 10 bases between. The CDR3 protein is CAIRDGNSPLHF. In DNA, the CDR3 is TGTGCCATAAGAGACGGGAATTCACCCCTCCACTTT.

The rearrangement joins TRBV28 to TRBJ2-1; TRBD1 might be the D (5 bases). With 4 bases removed from V and 10 bases from J, the gap between germline ends came to 11 bases. Per the germline V gene, CDR1 is MDHEN and CDR2 is SYDVKM. CDR3 length equals 12 residues. The CDR3 sequence: CASSYRTNEQFF. The CDR3 DNA reads TGTGCCAGCAGTTATCGGACAAACGAGCAGTTCTTC.

In nucleotides, the CDR3 is TGTGGGGGGGGGCTGATAGTAGGTGAAGCTTTCTTT. It translates to CGGGLIVGEAFF. The V gene is TRBV2, the J gene TRBJ1-1, with D possibly TRBD1 on 6 matching bases. In germline, CDR1 is SNHLY, CDR2 FYNNEI. The CDR3 runs 12 residues.

The V gene is TRBV5-5, the J gene TRBJ2-5, with 9 nucleotides matching TRBD1. CDR3 length: 16 residues. V shed 1 base, J shed 4 bases, and the junction held 8 bases outside the gene matches. Per germline, CDR1 SGHKS and CDR2 YYEKEE (reference sequence). The CDR3 DNA sequence: TGTGCCAGCAGCTTGTCCACAGGGGGCGCGGGAGAGACCCAGTACTTC. Amino acid sequence: CASSLSTGGAGETQYF.

The CDR3 DNA reads TGTGCCAGCAGTGAACCGGACTATGGCTACACCTTC. The encoded protein is CASSEPDYGYTF. The chain recombines TRBV2 with TRBJ1-2; no clear D. Per germline, CDR1 SNHLY and CDR2 FYNNEI. V lost 2 bases and J lost 3, with 4 bases in between. The CDR3 loop spans 12 amino acids.

V and J are TRBV11-3 and TRBJ2-1; 10 positions match TRBD2. The CDR3 covers 15 residues. The ends lost 2 bases at V and 4 bases at J; junction bases unmatched: 2. CDR1 and CDR2 from the germline V gene are SGHNT and YENEEA. CDR3 sequence: CASSLLAGDYNEQFF. The CDR3 coding sequence is TGTGCCAGCAGCTTACTAGCGGGGGATTACAATGAGCAGTTCTTC.

This sequence joins TRBV10-3 and TRBJ1-5, with a weak D call TRBD1 (5 bases). Germline V gene sequence: CDR1 ENHRY, CDR2 SYGVKD. The CDR3 contains 15 residues. V lost 6 bases and J 0 bases, leaving 12 bases between the germline ends. CDR3 bases: TGTGCCATCAGCCTGGACGGACATAGCAATCAGCCCCAGCATTTT. This gives the protein CAISLDGHSNQPQHF.

V and J are TRBV19 and TRBJ2-7, with TRBD1 identical over 7 bases. The V gene end was trimmed by 6 bases and the J gene end by 6 bases; junction bases not matched to a gene: 8. The germline V gene has CDR1 LNHDA and CDR2 SQIVND (reference sequence). CDR3 length: 13 amino acids. CDR3: CASRQQGPGEQYF. CDR3 bases: TGTGCCAGTAGACAACAGGGGCCAGGCGAGCAGTACTTC.

This clone has at least ten counts. The rearrangement joins TRBV27 to TRBJ1-4; D gene unclear. Trimming left V 5 bases short and J 2 bases short, with 12 bases between. There are 15 residues in the CDR3. Germline loops: CDR1 MNHEY, CDR2 SMNVEV (reference sequence). This CDR3 reads CASSTRWSTNEKLFF. The CDR3 coding sequence is TGTGCCAGCAGTACGAGGTGGTCTACTAATGAAAAACTGTTTTTT.

This chain connects TRBV5-4 to TRBJ1-6; D ambiguous. The germline V and J ends were trimmed by 5 bases and 4 bases, with 16 bases remaining between them. The CDR3 loop spans 16 amino acids. Germline V gives CDR1 SGHNT, CDR2 YYREEE (reference sequence). The CDR3 sequence is CASRVMEQGYNSPLHF. The CDR3 coding sequence is TGTGCCAGCAGGGTGATGGAGCAAGGTTATAATTCACCCCTCCACTTT.

V and J are TRBV5-4 and TRBJ2-5; no definite D call. Trimming pared 3 bases from V and 1 base from J, leaving 4 bases between. The germline V gene encodes CDR1 SGHNT and CDR2 YYREEE (reference sequence). CDR3 length equals 12 residues. The CDR3 DNA is TGTGCCAGCAGCTGGCTCCAAGAGACCCAGTACTTC. Translating gives CASSWLQETQYF.